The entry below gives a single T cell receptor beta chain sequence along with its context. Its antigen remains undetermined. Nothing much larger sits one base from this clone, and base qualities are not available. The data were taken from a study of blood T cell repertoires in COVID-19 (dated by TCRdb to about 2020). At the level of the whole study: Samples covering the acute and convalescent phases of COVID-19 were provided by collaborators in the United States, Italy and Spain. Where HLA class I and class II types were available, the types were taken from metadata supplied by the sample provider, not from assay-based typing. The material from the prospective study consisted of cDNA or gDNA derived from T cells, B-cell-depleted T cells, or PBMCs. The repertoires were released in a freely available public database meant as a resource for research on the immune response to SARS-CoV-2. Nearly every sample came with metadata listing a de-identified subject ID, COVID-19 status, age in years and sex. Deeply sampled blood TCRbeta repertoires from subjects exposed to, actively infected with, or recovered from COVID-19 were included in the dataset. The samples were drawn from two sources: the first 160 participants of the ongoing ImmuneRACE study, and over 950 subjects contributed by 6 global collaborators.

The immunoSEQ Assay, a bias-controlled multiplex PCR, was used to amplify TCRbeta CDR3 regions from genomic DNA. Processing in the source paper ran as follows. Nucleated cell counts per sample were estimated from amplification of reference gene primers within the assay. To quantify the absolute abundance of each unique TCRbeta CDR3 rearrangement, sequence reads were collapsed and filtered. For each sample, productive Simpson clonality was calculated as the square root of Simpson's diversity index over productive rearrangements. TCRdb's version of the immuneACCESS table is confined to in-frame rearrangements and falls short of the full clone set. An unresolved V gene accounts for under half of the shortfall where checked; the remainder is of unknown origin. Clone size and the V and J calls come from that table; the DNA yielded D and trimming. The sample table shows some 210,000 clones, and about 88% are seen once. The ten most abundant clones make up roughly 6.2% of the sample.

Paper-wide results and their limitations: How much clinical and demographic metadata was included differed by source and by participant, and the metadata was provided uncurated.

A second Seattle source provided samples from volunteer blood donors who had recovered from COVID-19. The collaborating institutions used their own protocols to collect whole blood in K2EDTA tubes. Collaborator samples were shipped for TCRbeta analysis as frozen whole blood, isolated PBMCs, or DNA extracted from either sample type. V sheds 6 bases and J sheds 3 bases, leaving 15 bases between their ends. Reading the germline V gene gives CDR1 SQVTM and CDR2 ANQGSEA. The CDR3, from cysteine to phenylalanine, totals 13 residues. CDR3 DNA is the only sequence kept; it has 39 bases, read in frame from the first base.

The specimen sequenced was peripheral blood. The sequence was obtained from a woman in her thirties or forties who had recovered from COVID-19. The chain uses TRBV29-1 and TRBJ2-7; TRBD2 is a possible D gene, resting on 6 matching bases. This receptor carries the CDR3 CSVGGLNLYEQYF. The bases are TGCAGCGTGGGAGGACTAAATCTCTACGAGCAGTACTTC.